One TCR beta chain is described in this entry. Its antigen remains unidentified. Qualities for individual bases were not recorded, and no much larger clone is one base off. The germline V gene encodes CDR1 MNHEY and CDR2 SMNVEV (reference sequence). V and J are truncated by 4 bases and 10 bases respectively, leaving an intervening sequence of 14 bases. The CDR3 holds 14 amino acids from the cysteine to the phenylalanine. Only the CDR3 part of the read is kept: 42 bases, read in frame from the first base. The source of the sample is a study of cytomegalovirus exposure and HLA in healthy donors (dated 2017 in TCRdb). As for the study more broadly: According to an earlier analysis of a few hundred of the donors, 150 million to 200 million T cells yielded 90 million to 140 million unique TCR beta sequences and 276 Gb of sequence data. An early release that covered some 640 HLA-typed donors contained approximately 300 gigabases of sequencing data and tens of millions of unique TCR sequences. Among the roughly 380 genotyped donors, 75% to 90% belonged to the genetic ancestry cluster associated with self-reported Caucasian donors. The aim of the study was to test whether cataloging public T cell receptors could identify signatures of past pathogen exposure. The T cell repertoires of 666 subjects were profiled by immunosequencing and related to cytomegalovirus serostatus. Besides the first cohort of under 700 subjects, a separate validation cohort made up of around 120 different subjects was used. The study combined high-throughput TCR immunosequencing, statistical association of individual TCRs with disease status, and machine learning to predict cytomegalovirus infection status. A later analysis re-examined previously published TCR beta repertoires from hundreds of donors and added high-resolution HLA genotyping to investigate patterns of TCR occurrence. Rather than drawing on any new phenotypic data, the later analysis identified candidate immune exposures from TCR beta sequences and the way those sequences occurred across donors. An earlier analysis of 500 to 750 of the donors applied high-throughput TCR beta sequencing to assess whether each TCR beta V gene segment acted as functional or pseudogenic. Donor age, sex, ethnicity and CMV serostatus were collected together with the repertoire data. Genome-wide SNP genotypes for about 65% of the 666 donors were used in a later genetic analysis, which treated that subset as a discovery cohort. All discovery cohort repertoires had been generated using a single sequencing platform. HLA typing included class I and class II loci at four-digit resolution. Typing coverage varied by locus: roughly 629-630 donors for A, B, C, DRB1 and DQB1; approximately 560 for DQA1; 600 to 610 for DPA1; fewer than 480 for DPB1. Because of strong linkage in the cohort, five DR-DQ haplotypes were treated as single units for association and clustering. Among several hundred genotyped donors of the cohort, an average of roughly 230,000 unique TCR beta nucleotide sequences was sequenced per donor, of which approximately 18% were non-productive.

Broader findings and caveats from the paper: A later analysis found that HLA-associated TCR beta chains were more clonally expanded and had lower generation probabilities than equally common non-associated chains. Assigning TCR associations to individual alleles was difficult when HLA alleles, especially DR and DQ, strongly co-occurred. In a later genetic analysis, fewer N-insertions in productive TCRs were reported among donors in an Asian-associated ancestry cluster than the roughly 640-donor mean. In the study, about 150 TCR beta chains were listed as associated with cytomegalovirus. While some public TCRs were present in many individuals, most TCR sequences turned up only very rarely across donors. Correlated functional status among segregating V segments might reflect linkage disequilibrium, but an unknown experimental factor could not be ruled out. According to a later analysis, TCR association rates differed among HLA loci, with DRB1 alleles showing the most associated TCRs and HLA-C alleles showing the fewest. This cohort had only TCR beta chains sequenced, and the lack of alpha or paired-chain data limited which features could be detected. Presence/absence analyses assumed roughly uniform sequencing depth across donors, an assumption that may not hold. In an earlier analysis of about 600 of the donors, most TCR beta V segments appeared in productive rearrangements about 87% or about 30% of the time, broadly matching IMGT annotations. According to a later analysis, parvovirus B19, influenza, CMV and Epstein-Barr virus appeared linked to several top co-occurrence clusters. Because counts were too low, roughly 16 rarely observed V segments, including chromosome 9 orphons, were left out of the earlier analysis of some 600 of the donors. For the cohort, immune exposure information was limited to CMV serostatus. In a later analysis, most CMV-associated TCR beta chains were found to appear HLA-restricted, with HLA associations seemingly driven largely by CMV exposure. A later analysis associated 15,000 to 20,000 TCR beta sequences with specific HLA alleles at a false discovery rate of 0.05. The classifier was reported to diagnose cytomegalovirus status with high specificity and sensitivity in both the original cohort and the validation cohort. Some IMGT-functional V segments, including TRBV6-2 and TRBV6-3, could not be told apart with the 87-base-pair reads, so those segments were excluded. Because some donors lacked HLA typing at each locus, the association tests relied only on the typed subset. In vitro tests confirmed that three of the cytomegalovirus-associated TCR beta chains recognize cytomegalovirus antigens. A group of highly shared sequence variants was considered likely to be a technical artifact of the sequencing pipeline. A further reported finding was that TCR beta sequences accurately predicted the HLA-A and HLA-B alleles for most subjects in the first cohort. According to the authors, the approach could potentially be generalized to other disease states and immunological phenotypes. A later genetic analysis associated a missense DCLRE1C variant with V-gene and J-gene trimming of TCR beta chains, and an independent cohort replicated the association.

The cohort comprised some 680 healthy bone marrow donors. At the time of sampling, every cohort member was nominally healthy, though immune exposures that went unrecorded were likely present. The donor was CMV seronegative and was included in the group of about 400 seronegative cohort members. A peripheral blood sample was collected from each donor, and TCR beta sequencing was performed on peripheral blood mononuclear cells. Genomic DNA was extracted from the blood cell samples with the Qiagen DNeasy Blood Extraction Kit. Receptor libraries were prepared by the immunoSEQ multiplex PCR assay. For the multiplex PCR, a mixture combining 60 forward primers for TCR Vbeta segments and 13 reverse primers for TCR Jbeta segments was used. The CDR3 region of rearranged TCR beta genes was amplified from genomic DNA with a multiplex PCR assay. Amplified TCR beta libraries were sequenced as 87-base-pair reads on the Illumina HiSeq System. Regarding the original processing steps: A later analysis tallied tens of millions of unique TCR beta chains across the 650 to 750 repertoires, and around 12 million of those chains were shared by two or more donors. Raw reads were error-corrected and collapsed into unique sequences with a nearest-neighbor algorithm that merged closely related sequences to remove PCR and sequencing errors. Alignment of CDR3 sequences to IMGT reference sequences was used to assign V, D and J gene segments. For a sequence to be retained, a match of at least six nucleotides was required to both a V gene segment and a J gene segment. Rearrangements were called productive when the CDR3 lacked stop codons and stayed in frame with V and J; all others were non-productive. Following IMGT convention, CDR3 was defined as the stretch from the second conserved V-encoded cysteine up to the conserved J-encoded phenylalanine. Sequences without an unambiguous match to a single V gene segment were excluded from the earlier analysis of several hundred of the donors. In an earlier analysis of almost 600 of the donors, a V segment was called functional when productive rearrangements were above 56.7%, and segregating when the standard deviation between donors exceeded 5%. A statistical classification framework was built for diagnosing cytomegalovirus status from the catalog of TCR beta chain sequences. In a later analysis, V and J genes were assigned by comparing TCR nucleotide sequences against IMGT/GENE-DB human TR gene sequences. The TCRdist pipeline was used in a later analysis to assign CDR3 sequences and most-parsimonious VDJ recombination scenarios. A later analysis defined each TCR beta chain by its CDR3 amino acid sequence plus V-gene family, and excluded reads lacking a unique V-gene family. A later analysis removed 550 to 700 highly shared, low-generation-probability nucleotide sequences to deal with suspected cross-contamination and a sequencing artifact. In a later analysis, a clonal expansion index was calculated for each public chain from normalized within-repertoire ranks of inferred template counts. In a later analysis, generation probabilities were computed using a VDJ recombination model fitted to out-of-frame rearrangements, and the results were checked against IGoR. In a later analysis, TCR-TCR, TCR-HLA and TCR-CMV co-occurrence was scored with hypergeometric tests, and a repertoire-size bias correction was applied to TCR pairs. In a later analysis, false discovery rates were estimated by permuting HLA or CMV assignments 20 times. In a later analysis, co-occurring TCRs were grouped using DBSCAN, and TCRdist sequence similarity was added for clustering within HLA-allele-positive subsets. Repertoires with fewer than 30,000 or more than 120,000 public chains were left out of co-occurrence clustering, as were five repertoires with anomalous nucleotide sharing. This immuneACCESS table, as held by TCRdb, lists in-frame sequences with V and J called but not all clones. Of the missing ones, under half trace to an unresolved V gene in checked studies; the others have no known cause. The DNA gave D and trimming, while V, J and clone size come from that table. This sample gives about 160,000 clones in total; approximately 76% of them show up just once. Under 1.5% of the sample is taken by the ten largest.

The rearranged segments are TRBV27 and TRBJ1-6; too little of a D gene remains to name it. The receptor was isolated from a man between 60 and 70 years old in good health and CMV-seronegative. Sequencing used PBMCs. The CDR3 protein sequence reads: CASSSLTGISPLHF. The nucleotide sequence is given as TGTGCCAGCAGTTCCCTAACCGGGATCTCACCCCTCCACTTT.